The T cell receptor beta chain described here comes from a study of identical twins. TCRdb re-analysed the 5' RACE reads in MiXCR, keeping a single row per CDR3 protein. Seen here are hundreds of thousands of distinct CDR3 sequences, 10% to 15% observed once, and the top ten hold 1.5% to 2%. Trimming shortened V by 5 bases and J by 2 bases, and 13 bases separated the two germline ends. Germline V gene lookup returns CDR1 SGHVS and CDR2 FQNEAQ. This CDR3 is built from 15 residues. This sample was shared with a second study, whose subject was yellow fever vaccine responses in identical twins.

This TCR was recovered from a woman in her late teens or twenties in good health. This chain links TRBV7-8 with TRBJ1-3, with unresolved D. Sequencing used PBMCs. The CDR3 protein is CASSRDRFPGNTIYF. The CDR3 nucleotides read TGTGCCAGCAGCCGAGACCGCTTCCCTGGAAACACCATATATTTT.